This T cell receptor (beta chain) came from a study of radiotherapy plus CTLA-4 blockade in lung cancer. Germline V CDR1 and CDR2: SGHTA, FQGTGA. The V gene end was trimmed by 2 bases and the J gene end by 2 bases; junction bases not matched to a gene: 5. The CDR3 has 16 residues. The table came from immunoSEQ multiplex PCR; TCRdb's copy has only in-frame clones and leaves some out. The repertoire has roughly 97,000 clones, approximately 72% of them found once; the top ten carry 2.5% to 3.5%. The TCR comes from a human donor with non-small cell lung cancer who had a partial response to radiotherapy plus ipilimumab. Some clones in this sample may be carry-over from other donors' samples. The specimen comprised peripheral blood, sampled from a patient treated with radiotherapy plus ipilimumab. This chain connects TRBV7-3 to TRBJ2-1; 8 bases are a match to TRBD2. The CDR3 region is CASSLQSGGPYNEQFF. The CDR3 DNA reads TGTGCCAGCAGCTTACAAAGCGGGGGTCCCTACAATGAGCAGTTCTTC.